This T cell receptor (beta chain) appears in the sequencing data of a study of blood T cell repertoires in COVID-19. Study-level information: Some COVID-19 samples were acute and others convalescent; all came from the United States, Italy and Spain. The cDNA or gDNA used as material had been derived from T cells, B-cell-depleted T cells, or PBMCs.

This study enrolled people aged about 18 to 90 from about two dozen US geographic areas. The junction had 10 bases not matched to a gene; V was cut back by 2 bases and J by 3 bases. Looked up from germline, CDR1 is SNHLY and CDR2 is FYNNEI. The CDR3 spans 18 residues. Per the original data handling: The authors estimated nucleated cell counts from reference gene primer amplification. Generated by immunoSEQ multiplex PCR, the TCRdb table keeps only in-frame clones and is missing some. V and J calls and clone size are those listed in that table; D and trimming were worked out from the DNA. The sample has about 190,000 clones; 70% to 85% are singletons.

The clonotype originates from a woman aged 55-70 years with acute COVID-19. V and J are TRBV2 and TRBJ2-3; 11 bases are shared with TRBD1. What was sequenced was PBMCs or T cells enriched from blood (not recorded which). CDR3: CASSEYRGTGGSTDTQYF. The CDR3 DNA reads TGTGCCAGCAGTGAATATCGAGGGACAGGGGGTTCGACAGATACGCAGTATTTT.